What follows describes a single TCR beta chain. As yet, its antigen is unknown. This sample was taken from a study of cytomegalovirus exposure and HLA in healthy donors. Whole-study findings and limits: For most TCR sequences rarity was the rule, although some public TCRs occurred in many donors.

Researchers ran the PCR with 60 Vbeta and 13 Jbeta primers. The data were produced by immunoSEQ multiplex PCR, yet TCRdb's version contains in-frame clones alone and is incomplete. The sample shows about 220,000 clones, 76% of them seen only once. CDR1 and CDR2 (germline): SQVTM, ANQGSEA. The length of the CDR3 is 13 residues. The ends were cut back, 1 base at V and 1 base at J, with 7 bases in the middle. Material: PBMCs. This TCR was recovered from a man between 18 and 29 years old in good health and CMV-seronegative. V usage is TRBV29-1 and J usage is TRBJ1-1; D is ambiguous. The CDR3 DNA sequence: TGCAGCGTTGAAGCGGGTGGGAACACTGAAGCTTTCTTT. This encodes CSVEAGGNTEAFF.